This T cell receptor beta chain was sequenced in a study of T cell responses to AZD1222 COVID-19 vaccine. Overall study results and limits: Regions left unmutated in variants are reportedly the target of nearly half of spike-specific TCRs. The CD4 TCRs associated with vaccination extended across spike and predominated at 160-218 and 743-854. Researchers took repertoire samples only after the peak T cell response had come. Only a handful of AZD1222 recipients, more than five in all, had baseline seropositivity.

Comments on this clone: What it binds is not known.

Only in-frame clones appear in the TCRdb table, and some are missing; sequencing was by immunoSEQ multiplex PCR. This sample carries over 95,000 clones, roughly 90% of them seen once, and the ten largest clones take 2.5% to 3.5%. V was clipped by 1 base and J by 12 bases, with 15 bases between them. Germline CDR1 and CDR2: SEHNR and FQNEAQ (reference sequence). CDR3 length: 13 amino acids. The clonotype originates from an adult in good health. This chain joins TRBV7-9 and TRBJ1-1; D might be TRBD1 (6 bases). The material was peripheral blood, obtained on day 0 of AZD1222 vaccination. The CDR3 loop reads CASSLEPGARSFF. The DNA of the CDR3 is TGTGCCAGCAGCTTAGAGCCGGGGGCTCGTTCTTTCTTT.